Presented here are 24 T cell receptor beta chains from one specimen sequenced in a study of blood T cell repertoires in COVID-19. Profiling relied on immunoSEQ multiplex PCR, and the TCRdb table lists in-frame clones only, not all of them. The sample lists about 68,000 clones, roughly 89% occurring once. The sample taken for sequencing was peripheral blood. The receptors were gathered from a man younger than 40 with acute or convalescent COVID-19.

This sequence joins TRBV3-1 (or the pseudogene TRBV3-2) and TRBJ2-3, with 12 bases fitting TRBD2. The CDR3 spans 17 residues. The V gene's germline CDR1 is LGHDT and CDR2 YNNKEL (reference sequence). With 1 base clipped from V and 4 bases from J, the junction kept 6 bases outside the gene matches. CDR3: CASSQGTSGNRADTQYF. For the CDR3, the DNA is TGTGCCAGCAGCCAAGGGACTAGCGGGAATAGGGCAGATACGCAGTATTTT.

Here the CDR3 DNA reads TGTGCCAGCAGCTGGAGCTATAATGAAAAACTGTTTTTT. As protein: CASSWSYNEKLFF. The chain combines TRBV14 with TRBJ1-4; D is ambiguous. V gave up 5 bases and J gave up 4 bases, with 8 bases separating them. Looked up from germline, CDR1 is SGHDN and CDR2 is FVKESK. The CDR3 is 13 residues long.

A single count supports this clone. The rearrangement links TRBV5-4 to TRBJ1-4; D might be TRBD1 (6 bases). This CDR3 contains 15 residues. The V end was cut by 0 bases, the J end by 10 bases, with 16 bases between. The V gene's germline CDR1 is SGHNT and CDR2 YYREEE (reference sequence). CDR3 sequence: CASSLEAGDGGKLFF. The CDR3 DNA is TGTGCCAGCAGCTTGGAGGCAGGGGATGGGGGAAAACTGTTTTTT.

This chain uses TRBV12-3 or TRBV12-4 with TRBJ2-5, with D possibly being TRBD2 (6 bases). This CDR3 region has 13 residues. With 3 bases removed from V and 5 bases from J, the gap between germline ends came to 10 bases. For the CDR3, the DNA is TGTGCCAGCAGTTTCGGAGGGAGGGAGACCCAGTACTTC. Residues: CASSFGGRETQYF.

The chain uses TRBV28 and TRBJ1-6; tentative D call: TRBD1 (5 bases). This CDR3 has 18 residues. Trimming shortened V by 4 bases and J by 7 bases, and 23 bases separated the two germline ends. Germline values: CDR1 MDHEN, CDR2 SYDVKM. CDR3 coding DNA: TGTGCCAGCAGTTATTTAGGGGCCCGGGAGGTTTCAAATTCACCCCTCCACTTT. Amino acids: CASSYLGAREVSNSPLHF.

This sequence joins TRBV7-3 and TRBJ2-5, with TRBD1 matching over 12 bases. The CDR3 has 15 amino acids. The V gene's germline CDR1 is SGHTA and CDR2 FQGTGA. V trimming: 2 bases; J trimming: 5 bases; junction bases outside the gene matches: 3. The CDR3: CASSLSGQGAETQYF. DNA of the CDR3: TGTGCCAGCAGCTTATCGGGACAGGGGGCCGAGACCCAGTACTTC.

The V gene is TRBV19, the J gene TRBJ1-5; D is perhaps TRBD1 (5 bases). CDR1 LNHDA and CDR2 SQIVND come from the germline V gene (reference sequence). The CDR3 extends over 13 amino acids. The V and J ends lost 8 bases and 0 bases respectively, with 8 bases between them. In nucleotides, the CDR3 is TGTGCCAGTGGGGGAGGTAGCAATCAGCCCCAGCATTTT. This codes for CASGGGSNQPQHF.

The chain links TRBV6-6 to TRBJ1-1; 9 bases align to TRBD1. Trimming cost V 5 bases and J 1 base; bases outside gene matches: 5. The CDR3 consists of 15 residues. Germline V CDR1 and CDR2: MNHNY, SVGAGI (reference sequence). This CDR3 is CASSLPTGGNTEAFF. The DNA of the CDR3 is TGTGCCAGCAGTCTTCCGACAGGGGGGAACACTGAAGCTTTCTTT.

V and J are TRBV7-3 and TRBJ2-1; TRBD2 agrees at 8 bases. Germline trimming cut 1 base from V and 7 bases from J; bases unmatched to any gene: 9. The CDR3 length is 16 residues. The germline gives CDR1 SGHTA, CDR2 FQGTGA. The CDR3 sequence is CASSLRGGSGSNEQFF. In nucleotides, the CDR3 is TGTGCCAGCAGCTTAAGGGGCGGGAGCGGGAGTAATGAGCAGTTCTTC.

This clone appeared a few times. The chain uses TRBV6-1 and TRBJ1-1; tentative D call: TRBD1 (5 bases). The V gene lost 1 base and the J gene lost 1 base, with 13 bases spanning the gap. Germline V gene sequence: CDR1 MNHNS, CDR2 SASEGT. The CDR3 extends over 16 amino acids. CDR3 sequence reads: CASSEEDTLTNTEAFF. The CDR3 DNA sequence: TGTGCCAGCAGTGAAGAGGACACCCTCACGAACACTGAAGCTTTCTTT.

This chain connects TRBV28 to TRBJ1-1; TRBD1 is a possible D gene (5 bases). The germline V gene has CDR1 MDHEN and CDR2 SYDVKM. V dropped 4 bases and J dropped 4 bases, with 13 bases sitting between them. The CDR3 has 14 residues. CDR3 nucleotides: TGTGCCAGCAGTTCAGGGTATAGATTCACTGAAGCTTTCTTT. It is translated as CASSSGYRFTEAFF. The whole variable domain, remainder taken from reference TRBV28 and TRBJ1-1, is DVKVTQSSRYLVKRTGEKVFLECVQDMDHENMFWYRQDPGLGLRLIYFSYDVKMKEKGDIPEGYSVSREKKERFSLILESASTNQTSMYLCASSSGYRFTEAFFGQGTRLTVV.

J is TRBJ1-5 and V is TRBV5-5; the D gene is possibly TRBD1 (5 bases). V was trimmed by 4 bases and J by 0 bases, leaving 11 bases between them. CDR3 length: 15 residues. Germline loops: CDR1 SGHKS, CDR2 YYEKEE (reference sequence). CDR3 nucleotide sequence: TGTGCCAGCAGCGGAGCGGGGGATAGCAATCAGCCCCAGCATTTT. It yields the protein CASSGAGDSNQPQHF.

V gene TRBV24-1 combines with J gene TRBJ2-2; maybe TRBD1 (7 bases). V lost 2 bases and J 8 bases, leaving 17 bases between the germline ends. Germline CDR1 and CDR2: KGHDR and SFDVKD. This CDR3 has 16 residues. The CDR3 DNA reads as TGTGCCACCAGTGATTCCAGGGGGGTGACGCGTGGGGAGCTGTTTTTT. Its protein product is CATSDSRGVTRGELFF.

This clone was seen a single time. This chain links TRBV28 with TRBJ2-7; tentative D call: TRBD1 (5 bases). Germline values: CDR1 MDHEN, CDR2 SYDVKM. Between the trimmed V and J ends, which lost 3 bases and 4 bases, there was a span of 7 bases. The CDR3 sequence is 12 residues long. The CDR3 nucleotides are TGTGCCAGCAGTTTTCAGGGTTACGAGCAGTACTTC. Its translation is CASSFQGYEQYF.

This rearrangement joins TRBV5-6 to TRBJ2-1, with D perhaps TRBD1 (5 bases). Deletions cut 0 bases from V and 8 bases from J, with 12 bases between. Germline loops: CDR1 SGHDT, CDR2 YYEEEE. This CDR3 has 14 residues. CDR3 DNA: TGTGCCAGCAGCTTGGGCAGGGCCGGCTATGAGCAGTTCTTC. Its translation: CASSLGRAGYEQFF.

In its sample, this clone was seen once. The chain is built from TRBV19 and TRBJ1-4; D remains unclear. V was trimmed by 7 bases and J by 0 bases, leaving 12 bases between them. Germline CDR1 reads LNHDA; CDR2 reads SQIVND (reference sequence). The CDR3 runs 15 residues. The CDR3 is CASMAGSATNEKLFF. The CDR3 DNA is TGTGCCAGTATGGCAGGCTCTGCAACTAATGAAAAACTGTTTTTT.

V is TRBV7-9 and J is TRBJ2-1; D gene uncertain. CDR3 length: 12 residues. V dropped 5 bases and J dropped 6 bases, with 8 bases sitting between them. Germline V gives CDR1 SEHNR, CDR2 FQNEAQ (reference sequence). In DNA form, the CDR3 reads TGTGCCAGCAGCCCCGGCGGCAATGAGCAGTTCTTC. Protein sequence: CASSPGGNEQFF.

J is TRBJ2-1 and V is TRBV28, with TRBD2 as a possible D gene (6 bases). The CDR3 covers 12 residues. V was shortened by 3 bases and J by 9 bases, with 9 bases between the two germline ends. Germline CDR1 and CDR2: MDHEN and SYDVKM. CDR3 residues: CASSFSGGEQFF. CDR3 nucleotide sequence: TGTGCCAGCAGTTTTTCCGGGGGTGAGCAGTTCTTC.

This chain uses TRBV19 with TRBJ2-6; D may be TRBD1 (5 bases). V was trimmed by 4 bases and J by 1 base, leaving 5 bases between them. This CDR3 is built from 14 residues. In germline, CDR1 is LNHDA, CDR2 SQIVND (reference sequence). In DNA, the CDR3 is TGTGCCAGTAGTAAGGGGTCTGGGGCCAACGTCCTGACTTTC. This sequence encodes CASSKGSGANVLTF.

This clone is a singleton in its sample. V and J are TRBV18 and TRBJ2-7; D gene ambiguous. There are 9 residues in the CDR3. Germline V gene data show CDR1 as KGHSH and CDR2 as LQKENI. The CDR3 DNA reads as TGTGCCAGCTCACCTGGGCTCGGTGTC. Protein product: CASSPGLGV.

This chain joins TRBV6-4 and TRBJ2-1, with 11 bases lining up with TRBD2. V was clipped by 6 bases and J by 6 bases; unmatched bases: 7. The CDR3 sequence is 15 residues long. Germline CDR1 reads MRHNA; CDR2 reads SNTAGT. The CDR3 nucleotides read TGTGCCAGCAGGAAAACTAGCGGGGGCTCCAATGAGCAGTTCTTC. Its translation: CASRKTSGGSNEQFF.

The chain carries TRBV5-1 and TRBJ2-5, with D unresolved. CDR3 length: 15 residues. V was cut by 8 bases and J by 1 base, with 18 bases left in between. CDR1 and CDR2 from the germline V gene are SGHRS and YFSETQ. CDR3 in DNA: TGCGCCAGTGCCTCCGAGACATCGCCCCAAGAGACCCAGTACTTC. It yields the protein CASASETSPQETQYF.

The V and J genes are TRBV7-2 and TRBJ1-1; D unclear. The V gene's germline CDR1 is SGHTA and CDR2 FQGNSA. Trimming cost V 2 bases and J 0 bases, with 10 bases left between them. The CDR3 consists of 15 residues. CDR3: CASSLTGLMNTEAFF. The CDR3 region has the DNA TGTGCCAGCAGCTTAACTGGACTTATGAACACTGAAGCTTTCTTT.

This rearrangement joins TRBV5-6 to TRBJ2-1, with 9 nucleotides matching TRBD1. Trimming cost V 3 bases and J 8 bases; bases outside gene matches: 9. The CDR3 has 15 amino acids. Germline CDR1 and CDR2: SGHDT and YYEEEE. CDR3 residues: CASSSTGTGLDEQFF. CDR3 nucleotide sequence: TGTGCCAGCAGCTCTACCGGGACAGGGTTAGATGAGCAGTTCTTC.